These 29 T cell receptor beta chains came from one sample sequenced in a study of T-cell memory formation after mild COVID-19. TCRdb fed the 5' RACE reads into MiXCR, producing one record per CDR3 protein. The sample carries a few hundred thousand distinct CDR3 sequences, approximately 16% recorded once. What was sequenced was PBMCs or a T cell subset sorted from them (not recorded which). The receptors here all came from a man aged 18-30 years who had mild COVID-19 (a few samples of this study predate the infection). Cell type and time point are not known.

This chain joins TRBV4-1 and TRBJ2-1; either TRBD1 or TRBD2 may fit D (6 bases each). The CDR3 spans 16 residues. Trimming removed 1 base at V and 10 bases at J, with 20 bases between. The germline gives CDR1 MGHRA, CDR2 YSYEKL. In nucleotides, the CDR3 is TGCGCCAGCAGCCAAGCGGCGCCGGGGGCCTCGTGGGAGCAGTTCTTC. It encodes CASSQAAPGASWEQFF.

Notes on this clonotype: A much larger clone lies a single base off, so this may be a read error. The rearrangement joins TRBV28 to TRBJ2-7; tentative D call: TRBD1 (5 bases). There are 15 residues in the CDR3. Germline V gives CDR1 MDHEN, CDR2 SYDVKM. The CDR3 DNA is TGTTCCAGCAGTGACACCTTAGGGGCCTTTTACGAGCAGTACGTC. Amino acids: CSSSDTLGAFYEQYV.

This clonotype was seen a handful of times. The gene calls are TRBV4-1 and TRBJ2-3, with a weak D call TRBD2 (5 bases). Germline V CDR1 and CDR2: MGHRA, YSYEKL. The ends were cut back, 1 base at V and 4 bases at J, with 9 bases in the middle. The CDR3 loop spans 14 amino acids. The CDR3, as DNA: TGCGCCAGCAGCCAAGTTGAGGGTCCAGATACGCAGTATTTT. Translation gives CASSQVEGPDTQYF.

The chain recombines TRBV10-2 with TRBJ2-2; 10 nucleotides align to TRBD2. V lost 6 bases to trimming and J lost 6 bases; unmatched junction nucleotides: 7. Germline values: CDR1 WSHSY, CDR2 SAAADI. This CDR3 comprises 15 residues. The CDR3 here is CASREAGGPSGELFF. The DNA of the CDR3 is TGCGCCAGCAGGGAAGCGGGGGGGCCCTCCGGGGAGCTGTTTTTT.

A few counts support this clonotype. This chain joins TRBV20-1 and TRBJ2-3; D possibly uses TRBD1 or TRBD2 (7 bases each). Trimming took off 6 bases at V and 6 bases at J, with 16 bases between the two ends. There are 13 residues in the CDR3. The germline V gene has CDR1 DFQATT and CDR2 SNEGSKA (reference sequence). The CDR3 is CSAPGGAKDTQYF. In DNA, the CDR3 is TGCAGTGCCCCAGGGGGGGCGAAGGATACGCAGTATTTT.

The chain uses TRBV7-2 and TRBJ2-7; D remains ambiguous. This CDR3 contains 14 residues. CDR1 and CDR2 (germline): SGHTA, FQGNSA. V dropped 3 bases and J dropped 0 bases, with 9 bases sitting between them. CDR3 amino acids: CASSFRTDSYEQYF. Here the CDR3 DNA reads TGTGCCAGCAGCTTCAGGACCGACTCCTACGAGCAGTACTTC.

Many counts were recorded for this clonotype. The chain employs TRBV5-1 and TRBJ2-5; D is uncertain. There are 14 residues in the CDR3. Looked up from germline, CDR1 is SGHRS and CDR2 is YFSETQ. V dropped 0 bases and J dropped 3 bases, with 9 bases sitting between them. CDR3 nucleotides: TGCGCCAGCAGCTTGGGACCCCCCAAAGAGACCCAGTACTTC. This sequence encodes CASSLGPPKETQYF.

This clonotype turned up a few times. A read error may account for a junction end that differs from germline. The V call is TRBV28, the J call TRBJ2-5; D is perhaps TRBD1 (5 bases). Germline V gene lookup returns CDR1 MDHEN and CDR2 SYDVKM. This CDR3 is built from 13 residues. CDR3 DNA sequence: TGTGCCAGCCTAGGGGCAGACCACGAGACCCAGTACTTC. It is translated as CASLGADHETQYF.

The chain has TRBV29-1 and TRBJ1-1, with D unresolved. The CDR3 extends over 13 amino acids. From germline, CDR1 is SQVTM and CDR2 ANQGSEA. V was pared by 7 bases and J by 1 base, with 13 bases between. DNA for the CDR3: TGCAGCGGTCAGGACCCGAGGAACACTGAAGCTTTCTTT. It yields the protein CSGQDPRNTEAFF.

In this sample, this clonotype turned up a few times. The CDR3: CAIRSLTSGVTDTQYF. Here the CDR3 DNA reads TGTGCCATCAGAAGCCTCACTAGCGGGGTCACAGATACGCAGTATTTT. J is TRBJ2-3 and V is TRBV10-3, with 10 bases that match TRBD2. Trimming at V came to 6 bases and at J to 2 bases, leaving 8 bases not matched to a gene. The CDR3 runs 16 residues. Germline V lookup: CDR1 ENHRY, CDR2 SYGVKD.

In its sample, this clonotype was seen a few times. The J gene is TRBJ2-2, the V gene TRBV6-2 or TRBV6-3; D is ambiguous. The V end lost 0 bases, the J end lost 7 bases, and 9 bases lay between the germline ends. This CDR3 comprises 14 residues. CDR1 MNHEY and CDR2 SVGEGT come from the germline V gene. The CDR3 region is CASSYSAASGELFF. Written as DNA, the CDR3 is TGTGCCAGCAGTTACTCGGCGGCCAGCGGGGAGCTGTTTTTT.

The chain combines TRBV7-9 with TRBJ2-3; no firm D call. The V gene lost 6 bases and the J gene lost 5 bases, with 18 bases spanning the gap. Germline-derived CDR1 and CDR2 are SEHNR and FQNEAQ (reference sequence). The CDR3 extends over 15 amino acids. CDR3 sequence reads: CASSQAQAPGDTQYF. CDR3 nucleotide sequence: TGTGCCAGCAGTCAGGCCCAGGCGCCGGGAGATACGCAGTATTTT.

This clonotype was counted between two and nine times. The rearrangement uses TRBV5-1 and TRBJ2-1, with 12 bases lining up with TRBD2. Germline V CDR1 and CDR2: SGHRS, YFSETQ. The trim removed 4 bases at V and 3 bases at J, leaving 5 bases unmatched. The CDR3 has 16 residues. The chain's CDR3 is CASSPGTSGHYNEQFF. CDR3 sequence (DNA): TGCGCCAGCAGCCCCGGGACTAGCGGGCACTACAATGAGCAGTTCTTC.

This clonotype was recorded a few times. The V call is TRBV30, the J call TRBJ1-5, with D possibly TRBD1 on 5 matching bases. The CDR3 has 14 residues. CDR1 is GTSNPN, CDR2 SVGIG, per germline (reference sequence). Trimming removed 0 bases from V and 7 bases from J, with 13 bases in between. The CDR3 bases are TGTGCCTGGAGTGTTTTGGGGGGGAACCAGCCCCAGCATTTT. This gives the protein CAWSVLGGNQPQHF.

The J gene is TRBJ2-7, the V gene TRBV5-6; 8 bases match TRBD1. This CDR3 region has 14 residues. Germline V gives CDR1 SGHDT, CDR2 YYEEEE. Unmatched junction bases numbered 3, after V lost 4 bases and J lost 0 bases. CDR3 sequence reads: CASSKTGDSYEQYV. The CDR3 bases are TGTGCCAGCAGCAAGACAGGGGACTCCTACGAGCAGTACGTC.

The chain carries TRBV30 and TRBJ2-1; D may be TRBD1 or TRBD2 (5 bases each). CDR1 and CDR2 (germline): GTSNPN, SVGIG (reference sequence). This CDR3 has 15 amino acids. V was trimmed by 2 bases and J by 5 bases, leaving 16 bases between them. CDR3 sequence reads: CAWSSLEQGDNEQFF. CDR3 nucleotide sequence: TGTGCCTGGAGTTCTTTGGAGCAGGGAGACAATGAGCAGTTCTTC.

The chain has TRBV7-6 and TRBJ1-6; possibly TRBD1 for D (5 bases). Trimming removed 3 bases at V and 0 bases at J, with 9 bases between. CDR3 length: 16 amino acids. Germline loops: CDR1 SGHVS, CDR2 FNYEAQ. The DNA for the CDR3 is TGTGCCAGCAGCTTTCGGGGGAGCTCCTATAATTCACCCCTCCACTTT. This codes for CASSFRGSSYNSPLHF.

This clonotype was found a few times. The V call is TRBV12-3 or TRBV12-4, the J call TRBJ1-2; 9 bases match TRBD1. CDR3 size: 14 residues. V dropped 6 bases and J dropped 4; count of bases not matched to a gene: 6. The CDR3 here is CASRRTGEAYGYTF. CDR3 coding DNA: TGTGCCAGCAGGCGGACAGGGGAAGCCTATGGCTACACCTTC.

Only a few counts were recorded for this clonotype. J is TRBJ2-7 and V is TRBV5-1; 10 nucleotides line up with TRBD1. The length of the CDR3 is 15 residues. Germline assignment: CDR1 SGHRS and CDR2 YFSETQ. J lost 5 bases, V lost 4 bases, and 9 bases had no gene match. Here the CDR3 DNA reads TGCGCCAGCAGCATCACCGGGACAGGGGTCGACGAGCAGTACGTC. Translated, it gives CASSITGTGVDEQYV.

The J gene is TRBJ1-1, the V gene TRBV7-6; weak D call: TRBD1 (6 bases). V was cut by 2 bases and J by 4 bases, with 11 bases left in between. Germline CDR1 and CDR2: SGHVS and FNYEAQ. This CDR3 contains 14 residues. In nucleotides, the CDR3 is TGTGCCAGCAGCTTATGGGGGGCACCCACTGAAGCTTTCTTT. This gives the protein CASSLWGAPTEAFF.

This clonotype has at least ten counts. The chain employs TRBV6-5 and TRBJ1-3, with 8 bases fitting TRBD1. Germline V gives CDR1 MNHEY, CDR2 SVGAGI. V lost 6 bases and J lost 2; bases outside the gene matches: 6. The CDR3 loop spans 15 amino acids. CDR3 coding DNA: TGTGCCAGCAGCCTCCTACAGGGGGCTGGAAACACCATATATTTT. Translation: CASSLLQGAGNTIYF.

The V call is TRBV9, the J call TRBJ2-3; tentative D call: TRBD1 (6 bases). This CDR3 region has 14 residues. V was shortened by 0 bases and J by 4 bases, with 9 bases between the two germline ends. Germline assignment: CDR1 SGDLS and CDR2 YYNGEE. CDR3 region: CASSVAGDADTQYF. The CDR3 region has the DNA TGTGCCAGCAGCGTAGCAGGGGACGCAGATACGCAGTATTTT.

The V call is TRBV4-2, the J call TRBJ1-1; maybe TRBD1 (6 bases). V shed 4 bases and J shed 6 bases, with 12 bases lying between them. The CDR3 loop spans 13 amino acids. Germline lookup yields CDR1 LGHNA and CDR2 YNFKEQ. The CDR3 spells CASSPHREAEAFF. For the CDR3, the DNA is TGTGCCAGCAGCCCTCACAGGGAGGCTGAAGCTTTCTTT.

The rearrangement links TRBV5-1 to TRBJ2-3, with TRBD1 identical over 7 bases. CDR3 length: 17 residues. Germline values: CDR1 SGHRS, CDR2 YFSETQ. Trimming took 0 bases from V and 0 from J; bases not matched to a gene: 7. In nucleotides, the CDR3 is TGCGCCAGCAGCTTGGGGCCAGGGGGTTCTAGCACAGATACGCAGTATTTT. Translation: CASSLGPGGSSTDTQYF.

This clonotype has more than one count but fewer than ten. CDR3 sequence: CASSQDGYNEQFF. The CDR3 DNA reads as TGTGCCAGCAGCCAGGACGGATACAATGAGCAGTTCTTC. The chain employs TRBV11-2 and TRBJ2-1; D ambiguous. The V and J ends lost 5 bases and 4 bases respectively, with 9 bases between them. Per germline, CDR1 SGHAT and CDR2 FQNNGV. This CDR3 comprises 13 residues.

Only a few counts were recorded for this clonotype. This rearrangement joins TRBV5-1 to TRBJ1-6; 9 positions agree with TRBD1. J lost 7 bases, V lost 2 bases, and 7 bases had no gene match. This CDR3 has 16 residues. CDR1 SGHRS and CDR2 YFSETQ come from the germline V gene. In DNA form, the CDR3 reads TGCGCCAGCAGCTTATCCCCCGGGACAGGGAATTCACCCCTCCACTTT. Its protein product is CASSLSPGTGNSPLHF. The variable domain in full, completed from reference TRBV5-1 and TRBJ1-6, reads KAGVTQTPRYLIKTRGQQVTLSCSPISGHRSVSWYQQTPGQGLQFLFEYFSETQRNKGNFPGRFSGRQFSNSRSEMNVSTLELGDSALYLCASSLSPGTGNSPLHFGNGTRLTVT.

This clonotype was seen ten or more times. V and J are TRBV18 and TRBJ1-6; no clear D. Germline V gives CDR1 KGHSH, CDR2 LQKENI. The CDR3 has 14 amino acids. V lost 5 bases, J lost 9 bases, and 14 bases lay in between. The CDR3 sequence is CASSYVSSGSPLHF. CDR3 coding DNA: TGTGCCAGCTCATATGTATCTAGTGGTTCACCCCTCCACTTT.

This clonotype was picked up many times. This chain connects TRBV10-3 to TRBJ1-3, with 7 bases fitting TRBD1. The V gene end was trimmed by 0 bases and the J gene end by 0 bases; junction bases not matched to a gene: 5. The germline V gene encodes CDR1 ENHRY and CDR2 SYGVKD. This CDR3 is 17 amino acids long. In nucleotides, the CDR3 is TGTGCCATCAGTGAGTCAAGACAGGGTTTCTCTGGAAACACCATATATTTT. Amino acid sequence: CAISESRQGFSGNTIYF.

This rearrangement joins TRBV9 to TRBJ1-5; tentatively, D is TRBD1 (5 bases). Germline V lookup: CDR1 SGDLS, CDR2 YYNGEE. V was cut by 4 bases and J by 5 bases, with 16 bases left in between. This CDR3 is built from 15 residues. CDR3 sequence: CASSQGGVWHQPQHF. In DNA, the CDR3 is TGTGCCAGCAGCCAAGGAGGGGTTTGGCATCAGCCCCAGCATTTT.